Only one count was recorded for the clone carrying this TCR beta chain. These data belong to a study of blood T cell repertoires in COVID-19. Some clones are missing from TCRdb's copy, which holds only in-frame ones; the method was immunoSEQ multiplex PCR. The data show around 250,000 clones, with 88% seen just once and approximately 3.4% held by the top ten. Clinical history reported by participants formed the basis on which cohorts were assigned. The CDR3 length is 14 residues. Germline-derived CDR1 and CDR2 are LNHDA and SQIVND (reference sequence). The V and J ends lost 2 bases and 9 bases, in that order; junction bases with no gene match: 6.

Source material: PBMCs or T cells enriched from blood (not recorded which). The V and J genes are TRBV19 and TRBJ2-1; 8 bases are a match to TRBD2. The sequence derives from a woman between 40 and 55 years old who had been exposed to COVID-19. CDR3 region: CASSIRTSKVEQFF. In DNA form, the CDR3 reads TGTGCCAGTAGTATAAGGACTAGCAAGGTTGAGCAGTTCTTC.